One and the same sample provided the 10 T cell receptor beta chains below, sequenced in a study of blood T cell repertoires in COVID-19. Libraries were prepared by immunoSEQ multiplex PCR; TCRdb keeps only in-frame clonotypes and omits some of them. The data contain approximately 88,000 clones, roughly 87% of them seen just once; the ten biggest clones take up roughly 14%. Sequencing was carried out using peripheral blood. Receptors were obtained from a male donor with acute or convalescent COVID-19.

The rearrangement uses TRBV30 and TRBJ1-6; 7 bases map to TRBD1. V gave up 4 bases and J gave up 0 bases; unmatched junction bases: 6. CDR3 length: 16 amino acids. Germline V lookup: CDR1 GTSNPN, CDR2 SVGIG (reference sequence). This CDR3 is CAWKGGQSSYNSPLHF. The CDR3 nucleotides read TGTGCCTGGAAGGGGGGACAGAGCTCCTATAATTCACCCCTCCACTTT. Drawing the rest from reference TRBV30 and TRBJ1-6, the complete variable domain is SQTIHQWPATLVQPVGSPLSLECTVEGTSNPNLYWYRQAAGRGLQLLFYSVGIGQISSEVPQNLSASRPQDRQFILSSKKLLLSDSGFYLCAWKGGQSSYNSPLHFGNGTRLTVT.

This rearrangement joins TRBV10-3 to TRBJ2-3; 9 positions match TRBD1. The CDR3 is 12 amino acids. In germline, CDR1 is ENHRY, CDR2 SYGVKD. V lost 7 bases and J lost 5; bases outside the gene matches: 1. CDR3 DNA: TGTGCCATCACGGACAGGGGAGATACGCAGTATTTT. Translated: CAITDRGDTQYF.

The DNA for the CDR3 is TGTGCCAGCACCATGGGACAGGGTTGGGAAAAACTGTTTTTT. Encoded protein: CASTMGQGWEKLFF. The chain combines TRBV6-5 with TRBJ1-4; TRBD1 matches at 9 bases. Looked up from germline, CDR1 is MNHEY and CDR2 is SVGAGI. This CDR3 comprises 14 residues. Germline trimming cut 7 bases from V and 8 bases from J; bases unmatched to any gene: 8.

The gene calls are TRBV6-1 and TRBJ1-5; D perhaps matches TRBD1 (5 bases). The CDR3 loop spans 13 amino acids. V shed 3 bases and J shed 11 bases, with 14 bases lying between them. Germline assignment: CDR1 MNHNS and CDR2 SASEGT. The CDR3 DNA is TGTGCCAGCAGTGATAAGGGGTCCTCGGCCCAGCATTTT. Protein: CASSDKGSSAQHF.

The chain uses TRBV6-5 and TRBJ2-7; a possible D gene is TRBD2 (6 bases). Germline CDR1 MNHEY, CDR2 SVGAGI. The length of the CDR3 is 15 residues. The V end lost 6 bases, the J end lost 3 bases, and 18 bases lay between the germline ends. CDR3 residues: CASRPTRDGGYEQYF. CDR3 nucleotide sequence: TGTGCCAGCAGACCGACCCGGGACGGGGGCTACGAGCAGTACTTC.

The chain is built from TRBV3-1 (or the pseudogene TRBV3-2) and TRBJ2-7, with D unresolved. Germline V lookup: CDR1 LGHDT, CDR2 YNNKEL (reference sequence). This CDR3 is 13 amino acids long. V dropped 0 bases and J dropped 2 bases, with 5 bases sitting between them. This CDR3 is CASSQDIPYEQYF. DNA for the CDR3: TGTGCCAGCAGCCAAGATATCCCCTACGAGCAGTACTTC.

This clone was recorded once. The chain combines TRBV5-1 with TRBJ1-2; a weak D match, TRBD1 (6 bases). Trimming pared 5 bases from V and 6 bases from J, leaving 20 bases between. The length of the CDR3 is 15 residues. Germline V gene data show CDR1 as SGHRS and CDR2 as YFSETQ. CDR3 protein: CASRKTGTPVNGYTF. The CDR3 DNA is TGCGCCAGCAGAAAGACCGGGACACCCGTGAATGGCTACACCTTC.

The gene calls are TRBV4-1 and TRBJ2-3; TRBD1 matches at 7 bases. The CDR3 is 15 residues long. The germline V gene has CDR1 MGHRA and CDR2 YSYEKL. V was pared by 4 bases and J by 6 bases, with 10 bases of the junction left unmatched. Written as DNA, the CDR3 is TGCGCCAGCAGCCTAACAGGGGCCGCGATCGATACGCAGTATTTT. It codes for CASSLTGAAIDTQYF.

This rearrangement joins TRBV7-2 to TRBJ2-3, with TRBD1 identical over 8 bases. Germline V gene sequence: CDR1 SGHTA, CDR2 FQGNSA. The trim removed 5 bases at V and 6 bases at J, leaving 10 bases unmatched. This CDR3 has 15 amino acids. CDR3 sequence (DNA): TGTGCCAGCAGCCACCGGACAGGGATAGGGGATACGCAGTATTTT. Encoded protein: CASSHRTGIGDTQYF.

This chain connects TRBV12-3 or TRBV12-4 to TRBJ1-5; a possible D gene is TRBD1 (6 bases). The CDR3 is made up of 13 amino acids. Trimming took off 2 bases at V and 5 bases at J, with 7 bases between the two ends. CDR3 nucleotide sequence: TGTGCCAGCAGTTTAAGGACAGATCAGCCCCAGCATTTT. It translates to CASSLRTDQPQHF.